This is a list of T cell receptor beta chains from one sample in a study of blood T cell repertoires in COVID-19. TCRdb keeps only in-frame clones here, not all; method: immunoSEQ multiplex PCR. Here the sample spans about 250,000 clones, about 83% being singletons. The specimen was peripheral blood. Receptors originate from a human donor in a cohort sampled during active COVID-19. Each CDR3 is given with its conserved first and last residue. Each record gives: clone size, J gene, V gene, D gene, CDR3 protein, CDR3 DNA. D genes are given only for firm matches. Size tells how often a clone was seen (once, few, many) or the class of an expanded clone, and some rows leave it out.

clone size: -
J gene: TRBJ1-6
V gene: TRBV4-2
D gene: -
CDR3 protein: CASSQDRGRGDLNSPLHF
CDR3 DNA: TGTGCCAGCAGCCAAGATCGAGGCAGGGGAGACCTTAATTCACCCCTCCACTTT

clone size: once
J gene: TRBJ2-1
V gene: TRBV2
D gene: -
CDR3 protein: CASSAQPVSYNEQFF
CDR3 DNA: TGTGCCAGCAGCGCCCAACCGGTCTCCTACAATGAGCAGTTCTTC

clone size: -
J gene: TRBJ1-4
V gene: TRBV19
D gene: -
CDR3 protein: CASSHSRNEKLFF
CDR3 DNA: TGTGCCAGTAGTCACTCGAGAAATGAAAAACTGTTTTTT

clone size: -
J gene: TRBJ1-5
V gene: TRBV19
D gene: -
CDR3 protein: CASSRTGTPPYSNQPQHF
CDR3 DNA: TGTGCCAGTAGTAGAACAGGGACGCCCCCTTATAGCAATCAGCCCCAGCATTTT

clone size: -
J gene: TRBJ2-1
V gene: TRBV5-1
D gene: TRBD2
CDR3 protein: CASSLAWEGREQFF
CDR3 DNA: TGCGCCAGCAGCTTGGCCTGGGAGGGCCGTGAGCAGTTCTTC

clone size: -
J gene: TRBJ1-2
V gene: TRBV9
D gene: TRBD1
CDR3 protein: CASSYTGQMNYGYTF
CDR3 DNA: TGTGCCAGCAGCTATACGGGACAGATGAACTATGGCTACACCTTC

clone size: -
J gene: TRBJ2-3
V gene: TRBV4-2
D gene: TRBD2
CDR3 protein: CASSLVTSGGAGDTQYF
CDR3 DNA: TGTGCCAGCAGCCTAGTGACTAGCGGGGGGGCCGGGGATACGCAGTATTTT

clone size: few
J gene: TRBJ2-2
V gene: TRBV30
D gene: TRBD1
CDR3 protein: CAWSGGTGTGELFF
CDR3 DNA: TGTGCCTGGAGTGGGGGGACAGGGACCGGGGAGCTGTTTTTT

clone size: few
J gene: TRBJ1-4
V gene: TRBV5-4
D gene: -
CDR3 protein: CASSSGGGNEKLFF
CDR3 DNA: TGTGCCAGCAGCTCGGGGGGGGGAAATGAAAAACTGTTTTTT

clone size: -
J gene: TRBJ2-7
V gene: TRBV7-2
D gene: TRBD1
CDR3 protein: CASSLTAGGPYEQYF
CDR3 DNA: TGTGCCAGCAGCTTAACGGCAGGGGGCCCCTACGAGCAGTACTTC

clone size: few
J gene: TRBJ1-2
V gene: TRBV7-9
D gene: -
CDR3 protein: CASSSENYGYTF
CDR3 DNA: TGTGCCAGCAGTTCAGAAAACTATGGCTACACCTTC

clone size: -
J gene: TRBJ2-5
V gene: TRBV7-2
D gene: -
CDR3 protein: CASREYLQETQYF
CDR3 DNA: TGTGCCAGTAGGGAGTACCTACAAGAGACCCAGTACTTC

clone size: -
J gene: TRBJ1-5
V gene: TRBV10-2
D gene: -
CDR3 protein: CASSETGPNQPQHF
CDR3 DNA: TGCGCCAGCAGTGAGACAGGGCCCAATCAGCCCCAGCATTTT

clone size: -
J gene: TRBJ2-7
V gene: TRBV7-6
D gene: TRBD1
CDR3 protein: CASSASRDSIYEQYF
CDR3 DNA: TGTGCCAGCAGCGCCTCCCGGGACAGTATCTACGAGCAGTACTTC

clone size: -
J gene: TRBJ2-1
V gene: TRBV5-1
D gene: -
CDR3 protein: CASSFGGPSSYNEQFF
CDR3 DNA: TGCGCCAGCAGCTTCGGGGGTCCAAGCTCCTACAATGAGCAGTTCTTC

clone size: -
J gene: TRBJ1-5
V gene: TRBV6-2/TRBV6-3
D gene: TRBD1
CDR3 protein: CASSYSTGGYQPQHF
CDR3 DNA: TGTGCCAGTAGTTACTCGACAGGGGGGTATCAGCCCCAGCATTTT

clone size: few
J gene: TRBJ1-4
V gene: TRBV2
D gene: TRBD1
CDR3 protein: CAGRDRGTNEKLFF
CDR3 DNA: TGTGCCGGCCGGGACAGGGGAACTAATGAAAAACTGTTTTTT

clone size: -
J gene: TRBJ2-1
V gene: TRBV28
D gene: TRBD2
CDR3 protein: CASSLYPLAGAHNEQFF
CDR3 DNA: TGTGCCAGCAGTTTATATCCCCTAGCGGGGGCCCACAATGAGCAGTTCTTC

clone size: -
J gene: TRBJ2-2
V gene: TRBV24-1
D gene: TRBD2
CDR3 protein: CATRSSGGSGELFF
CDR3 DNA: TGTGCCACCAGGTCTAGCGGGGGCTCCGGGGAGCTGTTTTTT

clone size: -
J gene: TRBJ1-1
V gene: TRBV7-9
D gene: TRBD1
CDR3 protein: CASSPGQLNTEAFF
CDR3 DNA: TGTGCCAGCAGCCCGGGACAGTTGAACACTGAAGCTTTCTTT

clone size: -
J gene: TRBJ2-7
V gene: TRBV11-2
D gene: -
CDR3 protein: CASTPRAEFGQYF
CDR3 DNA: TGTGCCAGCACCCCCCGAGCGGAATTCGGGCAGTACTTC

clone size: -
J gene: TRBJ2-7
V gene: TRBV10-3
D gene: TRBD2
CDR3 protein: CAINGGARYEQYF
CDR3 DNA: TGTGCCATCAACGGGGGGGCTAGATACGAGCAGTACTTC

clone size: -
J gene: TRBJ2-1
V gene: TRBV4-2
D gene: TRBD2
CDR3 protein: CASSQRRLGLAGATNEQFF
CDR3 DNA: TGTGCCAGCAGCCAACGGCGCCTTGGACTAGCGGGAGCAACGAATGAGCAGTTCTTC

clone size: -
J gene: TRBJ2-7
V gene: TRBV28
D gene: TRBD1
CDR3 protein: CASSLAQGSSYEQYF
CDR3 DNA: TGTGCCAGCAGTTTGGCACAGGGGTCCTCCTACGAGCAGTACTTC

clone size: -
J gene: TRBJ1-5
V gene: TRBV7-2
D gene: -
CDR3 protein: CASSPGGNQPQHF
CDR3 DNA: TGTGCCAGCAGCCCGGGTGGCAATCAGCCCCAGCATTTT

clone size: -
J gene: TRBJ1-5
V gene: TRBV28
D gene: -
CDR3 protein: CASSLAGQPQHF
CDR3 DNA: TGTGCCAGCAGTTTAGCGGGACAGCCCCAGCATTTT

clone size: once
J gene: TRBJ2-7
V gene: TRBV5-1
D gene: TRBD2
CDR3 protein: CASSLTSGSPATSYEQYF
CDR3 DNA: TGCGCCAGCAGCTTGACTAGCGGGAGCCCTGCGACCTCCTACGAGCAGTACTTC

clone size: -
J gene: TRBJ2-2
V gene: TRBV5-1
D gene: -
CDR3 protein: CASSLDQRQFGELFF
CDR3 DNA: TGCGCCAGCAGTTTGGACCAAAGACAGTTCGGGGAGCTGTTTTTT

clone size: once
J gene: TRBJ2-1
V gene: TRBV2
D gene: TRBD2
CDR3 protein: CASGESQLAGGRQFF
CDR3 DNA: TGTGCCAGCGGGGAAAGTCAACTAGCGGGAGGGCGGCAGTTCTTC

clone size: -
J gene: TRBJ1-4
V gene: TRBV30
D gene: -
CDR3 protein: CAWSGGGNEKLFF
CDR3 DNA: TGTGCCTGGTCCGGTGGCGGTAATGAAAAACTGTTTTTT

clone size: -
J gene: TRBJ1-6
V gene: TRBV19
D gene: -
CDR3 protein: CASREGLSPLHF
CDR3 DNA: TGTGCCAGTCGGGAGGGACTTTCACCCCTCCACTTT

clone size: -
J gene: TRBJ1-4
V gene: TRBV19
D gene: TRBD1
CDR3 protein: CASSMGQGAEKLFF
CDR3 DNA: TGTGCCAGTAGTATGGGACAGGGGGCGGAAAAACTGTTTTTT

clone size: -
J gene: TRBJ1-3
V gene: TRBV3-1/TRBV3-2
D gene: TRBD1
CDR3 protein: CASSPFSPGGRGNTIYF
CDR3 DNA: TGTGCCAGCAGCCCCTTTTCCCCAGGGGGCCGTGGAAACACCATATATTTT

clone size: -
J gene: TRBJ1-3
V gene: TRBV4-1
D gene: -
CDR3 protein: CASSQDLLDGDTIYF
CDR3 DNA: TGCGCCAGCAGCCAAGACCTCCTGGACGGGGACACCATATATTTT

clone size: -
J gene: TRBJ2-1
V gene: TRBV28
D gene: TRBD1
CDR3 protein: CASGVSYRGKEQFF
CDR3 DNA: TGTGCCAGCGGAGTTTCCTACAGGGGGAAGGAGCAGTTCTTC

clone size: -
J gene: TRBJ1-6
V gene: TRBV7-9
D gene: -
CDR3 protein: CASRGGTSSYNSPLHF
CDR3 DNA: TGTGCCAGCAGGGGAGGGACGAGCTCCTATAATTCACCCCTCCACTTT

clone size: -
J gene: TRBJ2-5
V gene: TRBV10-1
D gene: -
CDR3 protein: CASSEGRVEETQYF
CDR3 DNA: TGCGCCAGCAGTGAAGGCAGGGTTGAAGAGACCCAGTACTTC

clone size: -
J gene: TRBJ2-1
V gene: TRBV27
D gene: -
CDR3 protein: CASSSLSGIANEQFF
CDR3 DNA: TGTGCCAGCAGTTCTTTATCAGGGATAGCCAATGAGCAGTTCTTC

clone size: -
J gene: TRBJ2-3
V gene: TRBV28
D gene: TRBD2
CDR3 protein: CASSTLGLAGPTDTQYF
CDR3 DNA: TGTGCCAGCAGTACGCTGGGACTAGCGGGTCCCACAGATACGCAGTATTTT

clone size: -
J gene: TRBJ2-2
V gene: TRBV6-5
D gene: TRBD1
CDR3 protein: CASSSWTGGSGELFF
CDR3 DNA: TGTGCCAGCAGTTCTTGGACAGGGGGTTCCGGGGAGCTGTTTTTT

clone size: -
J gene: TRBJ1-2
V gene: TRBV7-2
D gene: TRBD1
CDR3 protein: CASSLAGQGLPYGYTF
CDR3 DNA: TGTGCCAGCAGCTTAGCGGGACAGGGTTTGCCTTATGGCTACACCTTC

clone size: -
J gene: TRBJ2-1
V gene: TRBV6-6
D gene: TRBD1
CDR3 protein: CASSRQGVDEQFF
CDR3 DNA: TGTGCCAGCAGCCGCCAGGGGGTGGATGAGCAGTTCTTC

clone size: -
J gene: TRBJ1-5
V gene: TRBV6-5
D gene: -
CDR3 protein: CASSSLVVGRDQPQHF
CDR3 DNA: TGTGCCAGCAGTTCACTAGTAGTAGGGAGGGATCAGCCCCAGCATTTT

clone size: -
J gene: TRBJ1-2
V gene: TRBV5-5
D gene: TRBD1
CDR3 protein: CASSYGTGNGYTF
CDR3 DNA: TGTGCCAGCAGCTATGGGACAGGGAATGGCTACACCTTC

clone size: -
J gene: TRBJ1-2
V gene: TRBV14
D gene: TRBD1
CDR3 protein: CASSPQGLGGYTF
CDR3 DNA: TGTGCCAGCAGCCCACAGGGGCTGGGTGGCTACACCTTC